A selection of T cell receptor beta chains follows, all from one sample in a study of CD8+CD57+ T cells in acquired aplastic anemia. TCRdb reprocessed the reads with MiXCR, giving one entry per CDR3 protein. The sample yields roughly 180,000 distinct CDR3 sequences, under 55% seen once. The sample taken for sequencing was sorted CD4+, CD8+, or CD8+CD57+ T cells (not recorded which) from PBMCs. These receptors originate from a human donor in good health. Both conserved end residues are part of each CDR3. A D gene is named only where the DNA matches it firmly. For some rows the clone size is stated as once, few or many, or as a class when expanded; others skip it.

clone size,J gene,D gene,V gene,CDR3 DNA,CDR3 protein
many,TRBJ1-2,NA,TRBV6-5,TGTGCCAGCACTTTAAGTCGGACAGACTATGGCTACACCTTC,CASTLSRTDYGYTF
NA,TRBJ1-6,NA,TRBV19,TGTGCCAGTAAGGAGTATGAGGGTTGGAATTCACCCCTCCACTTT,CASKEYEGWNSPLHF
NA,TRBJ2-3,NA,TRBV7-8,TGTGCCAGCAGCTTAATCGCCCGTTCAGATACGCAGTATTTT,CASSLIARSDTQYF
once,TRBJ1-1,TRBD1,TRBV29-1,TGCAGCGGGAATGACAGGGTCACTGAAGCTTTCTTT,CSGNDRVTEAFF
NA,TRBJ2-5,NA,TRBV24-1,TGTGCCACCAGTGATTTTGTGACCCAGTACTTC,CATSDFVTQYF
many,TRBJ2-5,TRBD2,TRBV19,TGTGCCAGTAGTATGGGACTAGCGACAGAGACCCAGTACTTC,CASSMGLATETQYF
many,TRBJ2-7,NA,TRBV7-2,TGTGCCAGCAGCTTAGCGCTCGGGCGTTGGATTGAGGAGCAGTACTTC,CASSLALGRWIEEQYF
NA,TRBJ2-7,NA,TRBV2,TGTGCCAGCAGTGCGGGATATTACGAGCAGTACTTC,CASSAGYYEQYF
few,TRBJ2-1,NA,TRBV6-5,TGTGCCAGCAGTTCTGGAGGGCCATACAATGAGCAGTTCTTC,CASSSGGPYNEQFF
NA,TRBJ2-5,TRBD1,TRBV10-3,TGTGCCATCAGTGAGACCCGACAGGGGGCCAACCAAGAGACCCAGTACTTC,CAISETRQGANQETQYF
NA,TRBJ1-6,TRBD1,TRBV6-5,TGTGCCAGCAGTTACTCGGCAGGGGGCTCCTATAATTCACCCCTCCACTTT,CASSYSAGGSYNSPLHF
NA,TRBJ2-3,NA,TRBV2,TGTGCCAGCACGAGGCAGGGGTTCGGCACAGATACGCAGTATTTT,CASTRQGFGTDTQYF
NA,TRBJ2-3,TRBD1,TRBV6-1,TGTGCCAGCAGGGCCCCTGGGACAGCTTCTAGCACAGATACGCAGTATTTT,CASRAPGTASSTDTQYF
few,TRBJ1-2,NA,TRBV29-1,TGCAGCGTTGCCGGGCTCTATGGCTACACCTTC,CSVAGLYGYTF
NA,TRBJ1-6,TRBD1,TRBV9,TGTGCCAGCAGCCAACAGGGGGCTTCATCACCCCTCCACTTT,CASSQQGASSPLHF
few,TRBJ1-1,NA,TRBV18,TGTGCCAGCCAAGACAATACTGAAGCTTTCTTT,CASQDNTEAFF
many,TRBJ2-7,TRBD2,TRBV6-6,TGTGCCAGCGCGACCAGACTAGCGGGAGGGATCGAGCAGTACTTC,CASATRLAGGIEQYF
few,TRBJ2-7,NA,TRBV9,TGTGCCAGCAGCCCCCTTGTCGGGGAGCAGTACTTC,CASSPLVGEQYF
many,TRBJ2-7,TRBD1,TRBV30,TGTGCCTGGAGACGGACAGGGGGCTCCTACGAGCAGTACTTC,CAWRRTGGSYEQYF
NA,TRBJ2-7,TRBD2,TRBV20-1,TGCAGTGCTTATACTAGCGGGCCCTCCTACGAGCAGTACTTC,CSAYTSGPSYEQYF
few,TRBJ1-6,TRBD1,TRBV11-1,TGTGCCAGCAGCTTACACAGGGGAGTGTCACCCCTCCACTTT,CASSLHRGVSPLHF
few,TRBJ2-3,NA,TRBV9,TGTGCCAGCAGCGTGAGAACAGATACGCAGTATTTT,CASSVRTDTQYF
NA,TRBJ2-7,NA,TRBV6-5,TGTGCCAGCAGTTACTCGAAATATTCGGCTGAATACGAGCAGTACTTC,CASSYSKYSAEYEQYF
NA,TRBJ2-1,NA,TRBV19,TGTGCCAGTAGTTCTCGGGGGATCTACAATGAGCAGTTCTTC,CASSSRGIYNEQFF
once,TRBJ2-7,TRBD2,TRBV6-5,TGTGCCAGCAGTTACTCTCGGACTAGCGGATCCTACGAGCAGTACTTC,CASSYSRTSGSYEQYF
NA,TRBJ1-6,TRBD1,TRBV25-1,TGTGCCAGCTCACTTACAGAACAGGGGGCAGGTTCACCCCTCCACTTT,CASSLTEQGAGSPLHF
NA,TRBJ2-3,TRBD2,TRBV24-1,TGTGCCACCAGTGGAGCGGGAGGGGTGACAGATACGCAGTATTTT,CATSGAGGVTDTQYF
many,TRBJ1-2,NA,TRBV24-1,TGTGCCACCAGTGATTTGGAACAGGATTATGGCTACACCTTC,CATSDLEQDYGYTF
many,TRBJ1-1,NA,TRBV7-6,TGTGCCAGCAGCTTAGTCAGGGACGCCCTCACTGAAGCTTTCTTT,CASSLVRDALTEAFF
NA,TRBJ2-5,NA,TRBV29-1,TGCAGCGGTACCGGACAGACCCAGTACTTC,CSGTGQTQYF
many,TRBJ2-1,TRBD2,TRBV11-3,TGTGCCAGCAGCAAGGGACTAGCGGGAGTTGATGAGCAGTTCTTC,CASSKGLAGVDEQFF
few,TRBJ1-1,NA,TRBV12-3/TRBV12-4,TGTGCCAGTACACCCTTGGGGGGAATGAACACTGAAGCTTTCTTT,CASTPLGGMNTEAFF
NA,TRBJ2-7,TRBD1,TRBV18,TGTGCCAGCTCGGACCGGGACAGGGGTTACGAGCAGTACTTC,CASSDRDRGYEQYF
once,TRBJ1-1,TRBD1,TRBV6-1,TGTGCCAGTCATGACAGGGGGCTGAACACTGAAGCTTTCTTT,CASHDRGLNTEAFF
NA,TRBJ2-7,TRBD2,TRBV29-1,TGCAGCGTTGAAAACCTAGCGGGAGGGAACTACGAGCAGTACTTC,CSVENLAGGNYEQYF
many,TRBJ2-2,TRBD2,TRBV20-1,TGCAGTGCTAGAGATAATAGCGGGAGCACCGGGGAGCTGTTTTTT,CSARDNSGSTGELFF
many,TRBJ2-3,TRBD2,TRBV20-1,TGCAGTGCTAGACCCACGCCAGCGGGATTCACAGATACGCAGTATTTT,CSARPTPAGFTDTQYF
NA,TRBJ1-2,NA,TRBV7-9,TGTGCCAGCAGTGGGAGGAATCTCGGGAACTATGGCTACACCTTC,CASSGRNLGNYGYTF
many,TRBJ2-5,NA,TRBV6-5,TGTGCCAGCAGTTACGGGGTTGGCCAAGAGACCCAGTACTTC,CASSYGVGQETQYF
NA,TRBJ1-2,NA,TRBV25-1,TGTGCCAGCAGTGAATCCCCGAAGATAGCGGGGGGATATGGCTACACCTTC,CASSESPKIAGGYGYTF
NA,TRBJ2-3,NA,TRBV2,TGTGCCAGCACCCCCGGGTCGCGCGCAGATACGCAGTATTTT,CASTPGSRADTQYF
NA,TRBJ1-1,NA,TRBV7-2,TGTGCCAGCAACTCTGGGGAGAACACTGAAGCTTTCTTT,CASNSGENTEAFF
many,TRBJ2-7,NA,TRBV7-9,TGTGCCAGCAGCTCCGGTGCAGGCGTAACCTACGAGCAGTACTTC,CASSSGAGVTYEQYF
NA,TRBJ2-7,NA,TRBV10-3,TGTGCCATCAGTGTGGGCGGATTGAACTACGAGCAGTACTTC,CAISVGGLNYEQYF
NA,TRBJ1-4,NA,TRBV5-1,TGCGCCAGCAGCACCACAGGGTCGGGTAATGAAAAACTGTTTTTT,CASSTTGSGNEKLFF
NA,TRBJ2-3,NA,TRBV5-6,TGTGCCAGCAGCTTGGCGTCTACGCAGTATTTT,CASSLASTQYF
NA,TRBJ1-5,TRBD1,TRBV19,TGTGCCAGCGATATGGGACAGGGGGCGAATCAGCCCCAGCATTTT,CASDMGQGANQPQHF
many,TRBJ2-5,NA,TRBV9,TGTGCCAGCAGCGTAGCTGCGCAGGGGGGGGTCGAGACCCAGTACTTC,CASSVAAQGGVETQYF
many,TRBJ2-5,NA,TRBV11-2,TGTGCCAGCAGCTTAACGGAGACCCAGTACTTC,CASSLTETQYF
many,TRBJ1-1,TRBD1,TRBV29-1,TGCAGCGTCGCAGGGGGCATGATGAACACTGAAGCTTTCTTT,CSVAGGMMNTEAFF
NA,TRBJ1-6,TRBD1,TRBV19,TGTGCCAGTAGACCCACCGGGACAGGGTACTCACCCCTCCACTTT,CASRPTGTGYSPLHF
NA,TRBJ2-7,NA,TRBV18,TGTGCCAGCTCACCACCCGGCCACGACTCCTACGAGCAGTACTTC,CASSPPGHDSYEQYF
many,TRBJ2-1,TRBD2,TRBV10-3,TGTGCCATCAGTGATCCCATAGCGGGAGAGTCGTACAATGAGCAGTTCTTC,CAISDPIAGESYNEQFF
NA,TRBJ2-7,NA,TRBV20-1,TGCAGTGCTAAGGAGTCTGCGGTGAGGCAGTACTTC,CSAKESAVRQYF
NA,TRBJ1-6,NA,TRBV6-1,TGTGCCAGCAGGGACGGATACGCGAGTTCACCCCTCCACTTT,CASRDGYASSPLHF
many,TRBJ1-3,NA,TRBV12-3/TRBV12-4,TGTGCCAGCAGCCCCCTTGGAGCCGGAAACACCATATATTTT,CASSPLGAGNTIYF
few,TRBJ1-4,NA,TRBV6-1,TGTGCCAGCAGACCGGGCCCTGCAACTAATGAAAAACTGTTTTTT,CASRPGPATNEKLFF
many,TRBJ2-7,TRBD1,TRBV11-2,TGTGCCAGCAGCTCCCAGAAGACAGGGCGGCAGTACTTC,CASSSQKTGRQYF
NA,TRBJ2-3,NA,TRBV27,TGTGCCAGCAGTTTCGTTGGAGGTGATACGCAGTATTTT,CASSFVGGDTQYF